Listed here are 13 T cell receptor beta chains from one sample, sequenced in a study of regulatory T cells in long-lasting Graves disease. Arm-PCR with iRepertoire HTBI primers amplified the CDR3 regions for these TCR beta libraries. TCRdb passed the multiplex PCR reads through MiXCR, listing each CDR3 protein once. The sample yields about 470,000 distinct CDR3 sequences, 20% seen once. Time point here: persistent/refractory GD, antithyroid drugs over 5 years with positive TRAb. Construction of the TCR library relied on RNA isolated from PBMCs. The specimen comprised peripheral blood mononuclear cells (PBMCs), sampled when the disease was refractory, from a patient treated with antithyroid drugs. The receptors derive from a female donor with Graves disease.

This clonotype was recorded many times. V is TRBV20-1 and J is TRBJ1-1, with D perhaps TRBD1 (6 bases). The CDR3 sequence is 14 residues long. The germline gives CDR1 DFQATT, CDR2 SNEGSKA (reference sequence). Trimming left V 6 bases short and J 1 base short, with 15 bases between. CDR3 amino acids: CSARTVASNTEAFF. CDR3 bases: TGCAGTGCAAGGACAGTGGCGTCGAACACTGAAGCTTTCTTT.

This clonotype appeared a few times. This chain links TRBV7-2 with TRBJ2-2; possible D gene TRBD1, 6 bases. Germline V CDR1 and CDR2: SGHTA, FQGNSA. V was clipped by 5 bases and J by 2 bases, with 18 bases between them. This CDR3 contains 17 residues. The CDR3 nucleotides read TGTGCCAGCAGCCATTTTCCGGGACACCAAAACACCGGGGAGCTGTTTTTT. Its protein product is CASSHFPGHQNTGELFF.

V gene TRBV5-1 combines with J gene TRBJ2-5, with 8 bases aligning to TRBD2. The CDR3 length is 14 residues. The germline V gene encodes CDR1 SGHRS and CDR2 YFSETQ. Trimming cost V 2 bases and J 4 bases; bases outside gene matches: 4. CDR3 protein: CASSFVAGPETQYF. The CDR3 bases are TGCGCCAGCAGCTTTGTAGCGGGACCAGAGACCCAGTACTTC.

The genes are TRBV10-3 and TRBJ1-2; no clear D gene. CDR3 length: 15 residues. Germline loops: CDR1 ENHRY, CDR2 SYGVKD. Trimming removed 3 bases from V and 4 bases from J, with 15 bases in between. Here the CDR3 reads CAISDGSKEGYGYTF. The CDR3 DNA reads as TGTGCCATCAGTGACGGATCGAAGGAGGGCTATGGCTACACCTTC.

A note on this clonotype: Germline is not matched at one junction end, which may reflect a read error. The DNA for the CDR3 is TGTGCCAACAGCCAAGATCAGAGGGGGACAGCCTTCTACGAGCAGTACTTC. Protein product: CANSQDQRGTAFYEQYF. This chain links TRBV3-1 with TRBJ2-7; 7 bases are shared with TRBD1. CDR1 and CDR2 (germline): LGHDT, YNNKEL (reference sequence). The CDR3 loop spans 17 amino acids.

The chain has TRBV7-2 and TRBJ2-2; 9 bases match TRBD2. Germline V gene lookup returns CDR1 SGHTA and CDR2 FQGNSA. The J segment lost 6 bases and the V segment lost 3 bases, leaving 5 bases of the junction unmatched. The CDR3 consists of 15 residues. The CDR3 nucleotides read TGTGCCAGCAGCTTTAGCGGGAGTTCGGCCGGGGAGCTGTTTTTT. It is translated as CASSFSGSSAGELFF.

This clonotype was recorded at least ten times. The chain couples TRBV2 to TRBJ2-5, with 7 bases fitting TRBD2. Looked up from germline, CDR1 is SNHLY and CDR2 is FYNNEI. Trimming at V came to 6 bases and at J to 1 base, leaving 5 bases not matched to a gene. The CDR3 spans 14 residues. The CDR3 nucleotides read TGTGCCAGCAGGGGAGCGGGGTTCCAAGAGACCCAGTACTTC. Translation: CASRGAGFQETQYF.

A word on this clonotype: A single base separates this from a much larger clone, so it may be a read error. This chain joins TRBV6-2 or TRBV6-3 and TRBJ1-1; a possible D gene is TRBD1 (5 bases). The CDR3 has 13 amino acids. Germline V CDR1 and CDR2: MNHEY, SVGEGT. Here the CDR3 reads CAGRVQENTEAFF. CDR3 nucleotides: TGTGCCGGCAGAGTACAGGAAAACACTGAAGCTTTCTTT.

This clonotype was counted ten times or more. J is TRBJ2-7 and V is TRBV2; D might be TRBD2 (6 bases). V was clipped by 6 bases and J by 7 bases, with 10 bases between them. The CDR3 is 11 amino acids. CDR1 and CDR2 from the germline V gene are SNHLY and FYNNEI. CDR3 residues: CASSSGREQYF. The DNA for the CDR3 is TGTGCCAGCAGCTCGGGGAGGGAGCAGTACTTC. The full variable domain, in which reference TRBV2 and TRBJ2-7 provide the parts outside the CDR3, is EPEVTQTPSHQVTQMGQEVILRCVPISNHLYFYWYRQILGQKVEFLVSFYNNEISEKSEIFDDQFSVERPDGSNFTLKIRSTKLEDSAMYFCASSSGREQYFGPGTRLTVT.

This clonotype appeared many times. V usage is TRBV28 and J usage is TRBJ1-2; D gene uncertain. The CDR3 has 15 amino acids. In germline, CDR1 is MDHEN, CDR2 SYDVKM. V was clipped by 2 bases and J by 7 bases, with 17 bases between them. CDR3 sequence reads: CASSLGVTGSGGYTF. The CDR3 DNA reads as TGTGCCAGCAGTTTAGGGGTGACGGGGAGTGGTGGCTACACCTTC.

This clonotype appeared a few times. For the CDR3, the DNA is TGCAGTGCTAGAGGGACAGCGAATACCTACGAGCAGTACTTC. Its protein product is CSARGTANTYEQYF. This sequence joins TRBV20-1 and TRBJ2-7; D is perhaps TRBD1 (6 bases). The CDR3 has 14 residues. Trimming took 1 base from V and 2 from J, leaving 12 bases between them. From germline, CDR1 is DFQATT and CDR2 SNEGSKA (reference sequence).

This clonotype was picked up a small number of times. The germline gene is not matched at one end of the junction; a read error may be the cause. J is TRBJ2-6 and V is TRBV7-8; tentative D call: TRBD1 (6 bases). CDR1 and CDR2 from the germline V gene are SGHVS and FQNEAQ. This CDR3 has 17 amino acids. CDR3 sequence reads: CASNLQMGATGANVLAF. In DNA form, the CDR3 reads TGTGCCAGCAACTTACAGATGGGGGCCACTGGGGCCAACGTCCTGGCTTTC.

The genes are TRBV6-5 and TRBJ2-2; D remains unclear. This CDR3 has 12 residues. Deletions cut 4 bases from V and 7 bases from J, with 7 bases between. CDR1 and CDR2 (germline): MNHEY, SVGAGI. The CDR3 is CASSSWGGELFF. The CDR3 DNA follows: TGTGCCAGCAGTTCTTGGGGCGGGGAGCTGTTTTTT.